The following is a T cell receptor beta chain sequence with its context. Its antigen remains unidentified. The sample originates from a study of CD8 T cells in ankylosing spondylitis. Whole-study findings and limits: Disease-linked clones reportedly showed significant enrichment in matched ankylosing spondylitis synovial fluid. Disease-linked clones proved CD8+ and comparatively uncommon in peripheral blood. Among TCR beta sequences, a motif of roughly 8 highly homologous variants appeared characteristic of ankylosing spondylitis blood.

V was pared by 6 bases and J by 6 bases, with 21 bases between. The CDR3 length is 16 residues. Looked up from germline, CDR1 is DFQATT and CDR2 is SNEGSKA (reference sequence). 5'-RACE, quantitative and with molecular barcodes, yielded the TCR beta libraries. TCRdb reprocessed the 5' RACE reads with MiXCR, giving one entry per CDR3 protein. The table has around 250,000 distinct CDR3 sequences, about 18% seen once. The chain links TRBV20-1 to TRBJ1-6; the D gene is possibly TRBD1 (6 bases). This sequence originates from a male donor with ankylosing spondylitis or in good health (not recorded which). Material: blood, either unsorted or a sorted T cell fraction (not recorded which). CDR3 region: CSAPAGAGALNSPLHF. The CDR3 coding sequence is TGCAGTGCCCCGGCAGGGGCAGGAGCCCTTAATTCACCCCTCCACTTT.